This TCR beta chain was recovered during a study of PD-L1 blockade in urothelial cancer. Study-level information: Per blood sample, T cells had a median of roughly 150,000. The study's findings and limits: Better survival was forecast by a pretreatment blood TCR clonality below the median.

This clone was recorded a few times. The antigen remains undetermined. This sample's time point: peripheral blood 6 weeks after treatment start. Every PCR was spiked with synthetic TCR analog templates. Assay: immunoSEQ multiplex PCR; the TCRdb copy retains only in-frame clones and omits some. This sample has over 70,000 clones, with over 80% found just once. CDR1 is SNHLY and CDR2 is FYNNEI in the germline V gene. The CDR3 consists of 14 residues. The germline V and J ends were trimmed by 2 bases and 8 bases, with 15 bases remaining between them. The sequences come from PBMCs, collected around atezolizumab (anti-PD-L1) treatment. This receptor was identified in a man aged 65-85 years with urothelial cancer. The chain joins TRBV2 to TRBJ1-2; a weak D match, TRBD1 (6 bases). The CDR3 nucleotides are TGTGCCAGCAGTGAACGGAGGCAGGGGCAAGGCTACACCTTC. It codes for CASSERRQGQGYTF.